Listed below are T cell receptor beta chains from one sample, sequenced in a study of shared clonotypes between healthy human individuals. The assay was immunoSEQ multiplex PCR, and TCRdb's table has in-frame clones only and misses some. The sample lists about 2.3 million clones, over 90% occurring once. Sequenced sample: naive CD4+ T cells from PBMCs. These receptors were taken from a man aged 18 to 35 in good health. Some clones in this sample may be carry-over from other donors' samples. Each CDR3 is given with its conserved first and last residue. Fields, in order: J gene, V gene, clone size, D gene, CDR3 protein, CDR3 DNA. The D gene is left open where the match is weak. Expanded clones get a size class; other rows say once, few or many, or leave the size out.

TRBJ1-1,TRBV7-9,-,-,CASSSKSSGRQSNTEAFF,TGTGCCAGCAGCTCAAAATCTTCCGGGAGACAATCGAACACTGAAGCTTTCTTT
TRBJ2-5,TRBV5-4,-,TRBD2,CASSFPLAGGPGETQYF,TGTGCCAGCAGCTTCCCTTTAGCGGGAGGGCCGGGGGAGACCCAGTACTTC
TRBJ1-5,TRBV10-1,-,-,CASSECWARQVIGPQHF,TGCGCCAGCAGTGAGTGTTGGGCCCGGCAGGTAATCGGGCCCCAGCATTTT
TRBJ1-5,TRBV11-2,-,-,CASSLDARLSNQPQHF,TGTGCCAGCAGCTTAGACGCCAGACTAAGCAATCAGCCCCAGCATTTT
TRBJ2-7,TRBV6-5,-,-,CASSYSIAAAYEQYF,TGTGCCAGCAGTTACTCGATAGCGGCGGCCTACGAGCAGTACTTC
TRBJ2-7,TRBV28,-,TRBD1,CASSPTRDRGQYF,TGTGCCAGCAGTCCGACGAGGGACAGGGGGCAATACTTC
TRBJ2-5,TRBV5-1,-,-,CASGRGQGQETQYF,TGCGCCAGCGGACGGGGGCAGGGCCAAGAGACCCAGTACTTC
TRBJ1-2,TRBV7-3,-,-,CASSLISGADYGYTF,TGTGCCAGCAGCTTAATTTCGGGGGCGGACTATGGCTACACCTTC
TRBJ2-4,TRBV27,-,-,CASSLDRRGNIQYF,TGTGCCAGCAGTTTAGACAGGAGGGGAAACATTCAGTACTTC
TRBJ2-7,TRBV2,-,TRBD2,CATRGVLDYEQYF,TGTGCCACCCGGGGGGTACTTGACTACGAGCAGTACTTC
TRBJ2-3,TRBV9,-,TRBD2,CASSPIPLAGEDTQYF,TGTGCCAGCAGCCCTATACCCCTAGCGGGAGAAGATACGCAGTATTTT
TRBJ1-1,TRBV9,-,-,CASTPGGAKTEAFF,TGTGCCAGCACCCCGGGGGGGGCTAAGACTGAAGCTTTCTTT
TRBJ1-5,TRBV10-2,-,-,CASSESRGGGQPQHF,TGCGCCAGCAGTGAGTCTAGGGGGGGCGGTCAGCCCCAGCATTTT
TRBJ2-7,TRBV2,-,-,CASNIGRDVTEQYF,TGTGCCAGCAATATCGGACGGGACGTGACCGAGCAGTACTTC
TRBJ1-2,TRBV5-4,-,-,CASSAYDRANYGYTF,TGTGCCAGCAGCGCCTATGACAGAGCTAACTATGGCTACACCTTC
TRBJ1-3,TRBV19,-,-,CASSLGASSGNTIYF,TGTGCCAGTAGTCTGGGGGCGAGCTCTGGAAACACCATATATTTT
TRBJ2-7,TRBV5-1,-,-,CASSLTGTSYEQYF,TGCGCCAGCAGCCTCACAGGGACCTCCTACGAGCAGTACTTC
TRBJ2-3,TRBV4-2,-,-,CASSPRVASTDTQYF,TGTGCCAGCAGTCCTAGGGTTGCGAGTACAGATACGCAGTATTTT
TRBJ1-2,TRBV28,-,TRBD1,CASSSWTGVDYGYTF,TGTGCCAGCAGTAGCTGGACAGGGGTGGACTATGGCTACACCTTC
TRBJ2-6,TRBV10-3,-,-,CAIRLSGTGLGGLGANVLTF,TGTGCCATCAGACTTTCCGGGACAGGTTTAGGGGGACTAGGGGCCAACGTCCTGACTTTC
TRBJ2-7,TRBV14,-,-,CASSQGRAEQYF,TGTGCCAGCAGCCAAGGAAGAGCGGAGCAGTACTTC
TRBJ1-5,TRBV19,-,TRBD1,CASSRDRGDQPQHF,TGTGCCAGTTCCCGGGACAGGGGCGATCAGCCCCAGCATTTT
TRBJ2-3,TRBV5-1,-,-,CASSRTEGYTDTQYF,TGCGCCAGCAGTCGGACAGAAGGGTACACAGATACGCAGTATTTT
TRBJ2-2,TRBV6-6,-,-,CASSLFTGELFF,TGTGCCAGCAGCCTCTTCACCGGGGAGCTGTTTTTT
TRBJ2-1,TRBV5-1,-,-,CASSLVVLGVNEQFF,TGCGCCAGCAGCTTGGTGGTGTTGGGGGTCAATGAGCAGTTCTTC
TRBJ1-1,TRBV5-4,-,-,CASSLEGRNTEAFF,TGTGCCAGCAGCTTGGAAGGGAGGAACACTGAAGCTTTCTTT
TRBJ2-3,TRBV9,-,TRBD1,CASSTKTGGKDTQYF,TGTGCCAGCAGCACCAAGACAGGGGGCAAAGATACGCAGTATTTT
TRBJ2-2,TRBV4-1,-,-,CASSQSPPGELFF,TGCGCCAGCAGCCAATCCCCCCCCGGGGAGCTGTTTTTT
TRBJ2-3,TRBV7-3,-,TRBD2,CASSDSRTSGPTDTQYF,TGTGCCAGCAGTGATAGTAGAACTAGCGGGCCCACAGATACGCAGTATTTT
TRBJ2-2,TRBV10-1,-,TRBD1,CATGTGQGDTGELFF,TGCGCCACCGGGACAGGCCAAGGCGACACCGGGGAGCTGTTTTTT
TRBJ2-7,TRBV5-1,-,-,CASSLARWGAYEQYF,TGCGCCAGCAGCTTGGCCAGGTGGGGGGCCTACGAGCAGTACTTC
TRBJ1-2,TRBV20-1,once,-,CSAPRSYGYTF,TGCAGTGCTCCTCGATCGTATGGCTACACCTTC
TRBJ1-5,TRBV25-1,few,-,CASSATAPGDQPQHF,TGTGCCAGCAGTGCGACTGCTCCGGGGGATCAGCCCCAGCATTTT
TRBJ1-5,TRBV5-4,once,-,CASSFWGAGQPQHF,TGTGCCAGCAGCTTCTGGGGGGCTGGTCAGCCCCAGCATTTT
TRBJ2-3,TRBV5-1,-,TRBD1,CASSSGQGTDTQYF,TGCGCCAGCAGTTCTGGACAGGGGACAGATACGCAGTATTTT
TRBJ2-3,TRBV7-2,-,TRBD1,CASSFGPGQGGDTQYF,TGTGCCAGCAGCTTCGGTCCGGGACAGGGTGGAGATACGCAGTATTTT
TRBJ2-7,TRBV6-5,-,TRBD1,CASSSTGTALYEQYF,TGTGCCAGCAGTTCCACCGGGACAGCCCTTTACGAGCAGTACTTC
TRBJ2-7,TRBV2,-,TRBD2,CASRKEGGGRGYEQYF,TGTGCCAGCAGGAAAGAAGGGGGCGGGAGGGGCTACGAGCAGTACTTC
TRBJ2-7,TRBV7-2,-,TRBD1,CASSLTQGSPEQYF,TGTGCCAGCAGCCTGACACAGGGGTCTCCCGAGCAGTACTTC
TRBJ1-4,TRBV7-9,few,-,CAAGISPQRGEKLFF,TGTGCCGCGGGGATCTCGCCTCAACGGGGAGAAAAACTGTTTTTT
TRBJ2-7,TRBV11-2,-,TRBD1,CASSLVGQGVYEQYF,TGTGCCAGCAGCTTAGTCGGACAGGGAGTATACGAGCAGTACTTC
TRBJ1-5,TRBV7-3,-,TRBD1,CANPGTGVLKCNQPQHF,TGTGCCAACCCCGGGACAGGGGTTTTGAAGTGCAATCAGCCCCAGCATTTT
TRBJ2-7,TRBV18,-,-,CASSLIQGSHEQYF,TGTGCCAGCTCACTCATTCAAGGGTCCCACGAGCAGTACTTC
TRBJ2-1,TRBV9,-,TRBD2,CASSVGAGGLNEQFF,TGTGCCAGCAGCGTAGGAGCGGGAGGGTTGAATGAGCAGTTCTTC
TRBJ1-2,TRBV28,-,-,CASSLGGPTNYGYTF,TGTGCCAGCAGTTTAGGGGGGCCCACTAACTATGGCTACACCTTC
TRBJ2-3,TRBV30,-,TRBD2,CASAGRTSGSSDTQYF,TGTGCCTCGGCGGGTCGGACTAGCGGGAGTTCAGATACGCAGTATTTT
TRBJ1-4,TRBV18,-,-,CASARATNEKLFF,TGTGCCAGCGCCCGAGCCACTAATGAAAAACTGTTTTTT
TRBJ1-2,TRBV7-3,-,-,CASSLTPGRYGYTF,TGTGCCAGCAGCTTAACGCCAGGGCGGTATGGCTACACCTTC
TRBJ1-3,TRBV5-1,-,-,CASSAKLETGNTIYF,TGCGCCAGCAGCGCAAAACTTGAGACGGGAAACACCATATATTTT
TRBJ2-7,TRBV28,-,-,CASSLYLGTTYEQYF,TGTGCCAGCAGTTTATATCTGGGCACTACCTACGAGCAGTACTTC
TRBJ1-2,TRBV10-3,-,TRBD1,CAIRGTGGGPNYGYTF,TGTGCCATCAGAGGAACAGGGGGCGGTCCGAACTATGGCTACACCTTC
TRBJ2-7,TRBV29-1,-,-,CSAIIRRNNYEQYF,TGCAGCGCCATAATACGACGGAACAACTACGAGCAGTACTTC
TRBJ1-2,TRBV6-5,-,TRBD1,CASSHRGYGYTF,TGTGCCAGCAGTCACAGGGGCTATGGCTACACCTTC
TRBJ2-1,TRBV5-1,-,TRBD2,CASSSGLAGPYNEQFF,TGCGCCAGCAGCTCCGGACTAGCGGGACCTTACAATGAGCAGTTCTTC